What follows are 4 T cell receptor beta chains derived from one specimen sequenced in a study of cytomegalovirus exposure and HLA in healthy donors (dated by TCRdb to 2015 to 2018). To prepare the library, the immunoSEQ multiplex PCR assay was applied. For the multiplex PCR, a mixture combining 60 forward primers for TCR Vbeta segments and 13 reverse primers for TCR Jbeta segments was used. TCRdb re-hosts the immuneACCESS table, in-frame sequences only. Its copies lack some clones; in the studies checked, an unresolved V gene accounts for under half of them, and the cause for the rest is not known. For this sample there are about 120,000 clones; approximately 80% appear just once. Roughly 20% of the sample belongs to the ten largest clones. The sample taken for sequencing was PBMCs. These receptors all stem from a young man in good health and CMV-seropositive.

V and J are TRBV11-2 and TRBJ2-5; TRBD2 matches at 7 bases. The CDR3 loop spans 16 amino acids. Germline CDR1 and CDR2: SGHAT and FQNNGV. V was clipped by 0 bases and J by 1 base; unmatched bases: 5. CDR3 in DNA: TGTGCCAGCAGCTTAGAAGATAGCGGGCTCCAAGAGACCCAGTACTTC. Translation gives CASSLEDSGLQETQYF.

The chain has TRBV7-2 and TRBJ2-3; D is unclear. The CDR3 sequence is 14 residues long. Germline lookup yields CDR1 SGHTA and CDR2 FQGNSA. Trimming cost V 1 base and J 2 bases, with 7 bases left between them. CDR3 sequence: CASSLDQNTDTQYF. Written as DNA, the CDR3 is TGTGCCAGCAGCTTAGATCAGAACACAGATACGCAGTATTTT.

The V and J genes are TRBV18 and TRBJ2-5; D might be TRBD1 (5 bases). V dropped 3 bases and J dropped 0 bases, with 14 bases sitting between them. CDR1 and CDR2 (germline): KGHSH, LQKENI. The CDR3 length is 16 residues. CDR3 region: CASSPFHRPDQETQYF. Here the CDR3 DNA reads TGTGCCAGCTCACCCTTTCACAGGCCCGACCAAGAGACCCAGTACTTC.

V and J are TRBV5-6 and TRBJ1-4; a weak D match, TRBD1 (5 bases). CDR1 is SGHDT, CDR2 YYEEEE, per germline. This CDR3 is built from 14 residues. Trimming left V 4 bases short and J 7 bases short, with 14 bases between. The CDR3 DNA reads TGTGCCAGCAGCCACATCCGGGGGACTGAAAAACTGTTTTTT. This encodes CASSHIRGTEKLFF.